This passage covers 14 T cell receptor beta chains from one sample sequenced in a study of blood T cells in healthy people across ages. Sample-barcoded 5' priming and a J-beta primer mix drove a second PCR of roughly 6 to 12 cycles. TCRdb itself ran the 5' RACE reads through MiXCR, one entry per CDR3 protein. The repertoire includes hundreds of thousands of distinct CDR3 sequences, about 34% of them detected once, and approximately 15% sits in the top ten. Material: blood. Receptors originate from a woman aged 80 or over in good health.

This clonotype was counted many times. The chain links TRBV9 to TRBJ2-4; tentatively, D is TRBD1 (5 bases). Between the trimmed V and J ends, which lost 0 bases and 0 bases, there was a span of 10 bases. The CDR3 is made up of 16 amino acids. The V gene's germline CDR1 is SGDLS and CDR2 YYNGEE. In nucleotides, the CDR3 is TGTGCCAGCAGCGTAGATCCAGGGTTAGCCAAAAACATTCAGTACTTC. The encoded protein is CASSVDPGLAKNIQYF. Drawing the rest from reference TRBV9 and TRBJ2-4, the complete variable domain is DSGVTQTPKHLITATGQRVTLRCSPRSGDLSVYWYQQSLDQGLQFLIQYYNGEERAKGNILERFSAQQFPDLHSELNLSSLELGDSALYFCASSVDPGLAKNIQYFGAGTRLSVL.

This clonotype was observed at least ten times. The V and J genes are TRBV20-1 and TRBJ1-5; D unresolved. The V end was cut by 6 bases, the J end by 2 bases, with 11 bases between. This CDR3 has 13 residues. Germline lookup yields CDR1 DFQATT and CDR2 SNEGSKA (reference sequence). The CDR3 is CSAGGKGNQPQHF. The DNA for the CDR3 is TGCAGTGCCGGCGGGAAGGGCAATCAGCCCCAGCATTTT.

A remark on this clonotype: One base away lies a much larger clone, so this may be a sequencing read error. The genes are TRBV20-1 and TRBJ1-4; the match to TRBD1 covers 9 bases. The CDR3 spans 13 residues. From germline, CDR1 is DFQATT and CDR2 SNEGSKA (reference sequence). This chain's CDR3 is CSAWTGEDEKRFF. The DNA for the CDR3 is TGCAGTGCTTGGACAGGGGAGGATGAAAAACGGTTTTTT.

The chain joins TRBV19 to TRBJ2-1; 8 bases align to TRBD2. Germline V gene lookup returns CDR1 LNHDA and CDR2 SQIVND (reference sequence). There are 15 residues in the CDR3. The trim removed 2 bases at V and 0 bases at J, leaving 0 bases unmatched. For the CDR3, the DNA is TGTGCCAGTAGTATAAGCGGGAGCTCCTACAATGAGCAGTTCTTC. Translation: CASSISGSSYNEQFF.

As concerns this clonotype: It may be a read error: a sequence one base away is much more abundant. The CDR3 here is CASSLEGLVYNEQFF. The CDR3 DNA follows: TGCGCCAGCAGCTTGGAGGGACTAGTCTACAATGAGCAGTTCTTC. The V and J genes are TRBV5-1 and TRBJ2-1; 8 bases align to TRBD2. The CDR3 consists of 15 residues. After removal of 0 bases from V and 3 bases from J, the junction contained 2 bases not matched to a gene. Germline V lookup: CDR1 SGHRS, CDR2 YFSETQ.

DNA of the CDR3: TGTGCCAGCAGTCCGGGGGACAGGGGGCGGGAAAAACTGTTTTTT. It specifies CASSPGDRGREKLFF. V gene TRBV25-1 combines with J gene TRBJ1-4; 12 bases align to TRBD1. With 5 bases clipped from V and 8 bases from J, the junction kept 6 bases outside the gene matches. Germline V CDR1 and CDR2: MGHDK, SYGVNS. The CDR3 sequence is 15 residues long.

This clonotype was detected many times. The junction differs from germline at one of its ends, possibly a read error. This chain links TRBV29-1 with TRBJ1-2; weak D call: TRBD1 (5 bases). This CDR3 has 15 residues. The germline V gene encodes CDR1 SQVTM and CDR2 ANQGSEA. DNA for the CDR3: TGCAGCGCTGAAGGGGCTATTGCCGGGGACTATGGCTACACCTTC. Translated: CSAEGAIAGDYGYTF. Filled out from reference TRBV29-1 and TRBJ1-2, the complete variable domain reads SAVISQKPSRDICQRGTSLTIQCQVDSQVTMMFWYRQQPGQSLTLIATANQGSEATYESGFVIDKFPISRPNLTFSTLTVSNMSPEDSSIYLCSAEGAIAGDYGYTFGSGTRLTVV.

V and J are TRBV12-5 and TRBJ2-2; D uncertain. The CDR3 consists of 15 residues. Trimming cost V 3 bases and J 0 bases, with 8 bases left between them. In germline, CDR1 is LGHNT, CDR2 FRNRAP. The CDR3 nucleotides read TGTGCTAGTGGTTTATCCCTTACGAACACCGGGGAGCTGTTTTTT. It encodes CASGLSLTNTGELFF.

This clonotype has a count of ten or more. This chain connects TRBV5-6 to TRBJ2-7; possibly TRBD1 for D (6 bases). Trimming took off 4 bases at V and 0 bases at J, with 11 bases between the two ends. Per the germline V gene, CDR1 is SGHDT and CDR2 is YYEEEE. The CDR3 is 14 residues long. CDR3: CASSPGTFSYEQYF. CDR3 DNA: TGTGCCAGCAGCCCCGGGACATTCTCCTACGAGCAGTACTTC. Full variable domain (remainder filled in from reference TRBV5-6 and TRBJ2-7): DAGVTQSPTHLIKTRGQQVTLRCSPKSGHDTVSWYQQALGQGPQFIFQYYEEEERQRGNFPDRFSGHQFPNYSSELNVNALLLGDSALYLCASSPGTFSYEQYFGPGTRLTVT.

The CDR3: CASSGTTGTDTQYF. CDR3 nucleotide sequence: TGTGCCAGCAGTGGAACGACAGGGACAGATACGCAGTATTTT. The chain employs TRBV25-1 and TRBJ2-3; TRBD1 matches 7 bases. J gave up 3 bases and V 4 bases, and 4 bases lay outside the gene matches. Germline CDR1 reads MGHDK; CDR2 reads SYGVNS. This CDR3 region has 14 residues.

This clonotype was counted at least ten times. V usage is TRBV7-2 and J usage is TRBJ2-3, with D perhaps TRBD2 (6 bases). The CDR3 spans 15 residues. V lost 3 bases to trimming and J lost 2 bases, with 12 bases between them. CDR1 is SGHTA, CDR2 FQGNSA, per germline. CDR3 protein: CASSLTGGDTDTQYF. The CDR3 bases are TGTGCCAGCAGCTTGACTGGAGGGGACACAGATACGCAGTATTTT.

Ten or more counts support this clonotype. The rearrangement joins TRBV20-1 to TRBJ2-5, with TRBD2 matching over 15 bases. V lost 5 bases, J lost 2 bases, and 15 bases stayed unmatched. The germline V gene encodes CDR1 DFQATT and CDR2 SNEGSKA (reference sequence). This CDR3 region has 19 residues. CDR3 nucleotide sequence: TGCAGTGCTTTCCCAGGACTAGCGGGGGGGCATGTCGGACAAGAGACCCAGTACTTC. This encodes CSAFPGLAGGHVGQETQYF.

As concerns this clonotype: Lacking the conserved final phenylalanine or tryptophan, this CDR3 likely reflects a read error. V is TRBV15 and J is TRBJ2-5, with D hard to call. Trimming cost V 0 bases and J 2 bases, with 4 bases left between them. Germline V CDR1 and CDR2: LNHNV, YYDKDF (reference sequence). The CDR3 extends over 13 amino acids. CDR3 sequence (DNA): TGTGCCACCAGCAGAGATAGGCAAGAGACCCAGTACGTC. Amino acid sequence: CATSRDRQETQYV.

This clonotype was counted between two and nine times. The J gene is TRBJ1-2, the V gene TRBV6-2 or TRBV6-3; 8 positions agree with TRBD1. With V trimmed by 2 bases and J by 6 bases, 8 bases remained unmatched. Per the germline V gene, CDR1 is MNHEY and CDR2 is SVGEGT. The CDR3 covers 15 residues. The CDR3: CASSYTGPGGNGYTF. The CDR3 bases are TGTGCCAGCAGTTACACCGGGCCAGGGGGCAATGGCTACACCTTC.